This T cell receptor (beta chain) was captured by sequencing in a study of T cell responses to AZD1222 COVID-19 vaccine. Germline loops: CDR1 MDHEN, CDR2 SYDVKM. The V end lost 2 bases, the J end lost 6 bases, and 14 bases lay between the germline ends. The CDR3 length is 14 residues. The protocol was immunoSEQ multiplex PCR, while the TCRdb copy is restricted to in-frame clones and leaves out a portion. The table shows approximately 150,000 clones, with around 92% occurring only once. Sequences were derived from peripheral blood, sampled on day 0 of AZD1222 vaccination. The receptor comes from an adult in good health. The chain has TRBV28 and TRBJ2-7; D ambiguous. This CDR3 is CASSLPHGVTEQYF. The CDR3 nucleotides are TGTGCCAGCAGTTTACCCCACGGAGTCACCGAGCAGTACTTC. The whole variable domain, filled in from reference TRBV28 and TRBJ2-7, reads DVKVTQSSRYLVKRTGEKVFLECVQDMDHENMFWYRQDPGLGLRLIYFSYDVKMKEKGDIPEGYSVSREKKERFSLILESASTNQTSMYLCASSLPHGVTEQYFGPGTRLTVT.